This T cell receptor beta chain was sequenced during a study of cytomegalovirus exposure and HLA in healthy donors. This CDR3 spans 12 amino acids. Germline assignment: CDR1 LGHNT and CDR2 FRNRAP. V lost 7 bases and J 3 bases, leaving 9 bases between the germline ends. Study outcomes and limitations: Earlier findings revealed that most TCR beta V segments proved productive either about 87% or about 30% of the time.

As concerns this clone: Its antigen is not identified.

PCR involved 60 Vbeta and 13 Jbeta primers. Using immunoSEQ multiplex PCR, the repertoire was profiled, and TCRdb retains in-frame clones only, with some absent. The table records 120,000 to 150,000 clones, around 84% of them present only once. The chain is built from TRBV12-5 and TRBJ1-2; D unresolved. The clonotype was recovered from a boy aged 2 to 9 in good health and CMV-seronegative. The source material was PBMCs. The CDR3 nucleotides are TGTGCTAGTGACGGCAGGCACTATGGCTACACCTTC. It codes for CASDGRHYGYTF.